One sample yielded the 20 T cell receptor beta chains listed below, sequenced in a study of regulatory T cells in long-lasting Graves disease. Libraries of TCR beta came from iRepertoire HTBI primers plus Arm-PCR of CDR3 regions. TCRdb analysed the multiplex PCR reads with MiXCR anew, one entry per CDR3 protein. The table includes more than 350,000 distinct CDR3 sequences, roughly 23% detected once. This sample's time point: persistent/refractory GD, antithyroid drugs over 5 years with positive TRAb. From RNA extracted from PBMCs, the TCR library was made. The source was peripheral blood mononuclear cells (PBMCs), collected when the disease was refractory, from a patient treated with antithyroid drugs. These receptors were taken from a female donor with Graves disease.

This sequence joins TRBV20-1 and TRBJ1-2; D not resolved. CDR3 length: 12 residues. The germline V gene encodes CDR1 DFQATT and CDR2 SNEGSKA (reference sequence). Deletions cut 0 bases from V and 7 bases from J, with 9 bases between. The CDR3 sequence is CSAREDRIGYTF. The CDR3 DNA sequence: TGCAGTGCTAGAGAGGACCGGATTGGCTACACCTTC.

The table lists this clonotype with many counts. V is TRBV28 and J is TRBJ2-2, with a tentative D call TRBD2 (6 bases). The germline V gene encodes CDR1 MDHEN and CDR2 SYDVKM. This CDR3 comprises 14 residues. V lost 4 bases, J lost 3 bases, and 9 bases lay in between. CDR3 sequence reads: CASSSPGDTGELFF. The CDR3 nucleotides are TGTGCCAGCAGTTCGCCGGGGGACACCGGGGAGCTGTTTTTT.

This clonotype showed up many times. The chain couples TRBV30 to TRBJ1-2, with TRBD1 matching over 12 bases. The CDR3 length is 16 residues. CDR1 and CDR2 from the germline V gene are GTSNPN and SVGIG (reference sequence). V was pared by 2 bases and J by 7 bases, with 11 bases of the junction left unmatched. This chain's CDR3 is CAWSPTRDRGRGGYTF. The CDR3 DNA reads as TGTGCCTGGAGTCCCACACGGGACAGGGGGCGGGGTGGCTACACCTTC.

J is TRBJ1-3 and V is TRBV6-1, with 11 bases matching TRBD1. The J segment lost 6 bases and the V segment lost 8 bases, leaving 6 bases of the junction unmatched. Germline values: CDR1 MNHNS, CDR2 SASEGT. The CDR3 consists of 14 residues. The CDR3 region is CASYFGQGANTIYF. CDR3 coding DNA: TGTGCCAGCTATTTCGGACAGGGGGCAAACACCATATATTTT.

This clonotype was detected a few times. This sequence joins TRBV28 and TRBJ2-6; possible D gene TRBD2, 6 bases. The CDR3 runs to 18 residues. The germline V gene has CDR1 MDHEN and CDR2 SYDVKM. V dropped 7 bases and J dropped 1 base, with 20 bases sitting between them. This CDR3 reads CASTLRGNRGSGANVLTF. The DNA of the CDR3 is TGTGCCAGCACCCTAAGGGGCAACCGGGGGTCTGGGGCCAACGTCCTGACTTTC.

The rearrangement joins TRBV19 to TRBJ2-4, with D perhaps matching TRBD2 (5 bases). Deletions cut 3 bases from V and 3 bases from J, with 21 bases between. The CDR3 is 18 residues long. Germline-derived CDR1 and CDR2 are LNHDA and SQIVND (reference sequence). The CDR3 DNA sequence: TGTGCCAGTAGTATGGGTCTAGCCGGGGATCAAGGCAAAAACATTCAGTACTTC. Residues: CASSMGLAGDQGKNIQYF.

This rearrangement joins TRBV3-1 to TRBJ1-2; 9 bases line up with TRBD1. CDR3 length equals 15 residues. Germline V gene lookup returns CDR1 LGHDT and CDR2 YNNKEL (reference sequence). The V gene end was trimmed by 3 bases and the J gene end by 8 bases; junction bases not matched to a gene: 10. The CDR3 here is CASSQLDRGGVGYTF. The CDR3 DNA is TGTGCCAGCAGCCAGTTGGACAGGGGAGGGGTAGGCTACACCTTC. The full variable domain, with the rest looked up from reference TRBV3-1 and TRBJ1-2, is DTAVSQTPKYLVTQMGNDKSIKCEQNLGHDTMYWYKQDSKKFLKIMFSYNNKELIINETVPNRFSPKSPDKAHLNLHINSLELGDSAVYFCASSQLDRGGVGYTFGSGTRLTVV.

The chain links TRBV7-9 to TRBJ1-5, with a weak D call TRBD1 (5 bases). The CDR3 loop spans 14 amino acids. In germline, CDR1 is SEHNR, CDR2 FQNEAQ (reference sequence). The ends were cut back, 4 bases at V and 2 bases at J, with 9 bases in the middle. CDR3 sequence reads: CASSSPGGNQPQHF. The CDR3 DNA reads as TGTGCCAGCAGCTCGCCGGGGGGCAATCAGCCCCAGCATTTT.

This clonotype was recorded many times. J is TRBJ2-2 and V is TRBV7-9; D gene uncertain. The CDR3 spans 13 residues. Germline V gene lookup returns CDR1 SEHNR and CDR2 FQNEAQ (reference sequence). The V and J ends lost 5 bases and 3 bases respectively, with 7 bases between them. The CDR3, as DNA: TGTGCCAGCAGCCCCCACGACACCGGGGAGCTGTTTTTT. Encoded protein: CASSPHDTGELFF.

This clonotype was observed a few times. The chain recombines TRBV2 with TRBJ2-1; D unresolved. V was shortened by 1 base and J by 9 bases, with 13 bases between the two germline ends. CDR1 and CDR2 (germline): SNHLY, FYNNEI. This CDR3 is 14 amino acids long. CDR3 amino acids: CASSEGVLVPEQFF. CDR3 nucleotides: TGTGCCAGCAGTGAAGGAGTCTTGGTTCCTGAGCAGTTCTTC.

The table lists this clonotype with a few counts. V is TRBV7-9 and J is TRBJ1-1; D is perhaps TRBD1 (5 bases). This CDR3 contains 13 residues. Germline assignment: CDR1 SEHNR and CDR2 FQNEAQ (reference sequence). Trimming shortened V by 5 bases and J by 3 bases, and 10 bases separated the two germline ends. The CDR3 loop is CASSHPGDTEAFF. The CDR3, as DNA: TGTGCCAGCAGCCACCCGGGGGACACTGAAGCTTTCTTT.

The chain couples TRBV14 to TRBJ1-1, with D maybe TRBD1 (6 bases). CDR1 is SGHDN, CDR2 FVKESK, per germline. Trimming left V 2 bases short and J 5 bases short, with 15 bases between. The CDR3 is 15 amino acids. The CDR3 region has the DNA TGTGCCAGCAGCCAAATGACTGCGGGGGCAACTGAAGCTTTCTTT. Amino acids: CASSQMTAGATEAFF. Supplemented by reference TRBV14 and TRBJ1-1, the full variable domain reads EAGVTQFPSHSVIEKGQTVTLRCDPISGHDNLYWYRRVMGKEIKFLLHFVKESKQDESGMPNNRFLAERTGGTYSTLKVQPAELEDSGVYFCASSQMTAGATEAFFGQGTRLTVV.

This clonotype was counted a single time. The rearrangement joins TRBV19 to TRBJ2-7; 10 bases map to TRBD2. V gave up 5 bases and J gave up 4 bases; unmatched junction bases: 11. The CDR3 is 16 residues long. Germline V gives CDR1 LNHDA, CDR2 SQIVND (reference sequence). The CDR3 region has the DNA TGTGCCAGTAGTGGGGGATCTAGCGGGAGCAAATACGAGCAGTACTTC. Its protein product is CASSGGSSGSKYEQYF.

This clonotype was seen a few times. The J gene is TRBJ2-7, the V gene TRBV29-1; D unresolved. This CDR3 is built from 11 residues. V lost 4 bases and J 3 bases, leaving 7 bases between the germline ends. The germline gives CDR1 SQVTM, CDR2 ANQGSEA. DNA for the CDR3: TGCAGCGTTGTCCCCCGCTACGAGCAGTACTTC. It is translated as CSVVPRYEQYF.

V is TRBV7-9 and J is TRBJ1-6; TRBD1 might be the D (5 bases). V was cut by 5 bases and J by 14 bases, with 25 bases left in between. CDR3 length: 16 residues. Germline loops: CDR1 SEHNR, CDR2 FQNEAQ (reference sequence). CDR3 loop: CASSPIGPTGVATLHF. CDR3 nucleotide sequence: TGTGCCAGCAGCCCTATAGGGCCCACAGGTGTAGCAACCCTCCACTTT.

This clonotype was recorded many times. CDR3 protein: CSSTGPLLETQYF. In DNA form, the CDR3 reads TGCAGTTCAACAGGGCCTCTATTAGAGACCCAGTACTTC. The chain employs TRBV20-1 and TRBJ2-5; D may be TRBD1 (6 bases). Trimming shortened V by 8 bases and J by 4 bases, and 17 bases separated the two germline ends. The CDR3 is made up of 13 amino acids. CDR1 and CDR2 from the germline V gene are DFQATT and SNEGSKA (reference sequence).

This clonotype was seen a handful of times. The chain links TRBV27 to TRBJ1-4, with D uncertain. This CDR3 is built from 13 residues. Trimming left V 6 bases short and J 8 bases short, with 13 bases between. Germline loops: CDR1 MNHEY, CDR2 SMNVEV (reference sequence). The CDR3 sequence: CASRSAGDEKLFF. In nucleotides, the CDR3 is TGTGCCAGCAGGTCTGCAGGTGACGAAAAACTGTTTTTT. The complete variable domain, with remaining parts taken from reference TRBV27 and TRBJ1-4, reads EAQVTQNPRYLITVTGKKLTVTCSQNMNHEYMSWYRQDPGLGLRQIYYSMNVEVTDKGDVPEGYKVSRKEKRNFPLILESPSPNQTSLYFCASRSAGDEKLFFGSGTQLSVL.

This clonotype has a count of ten or more. The chain has TRBV27 and TRBJ2-7, with TRBD1 as a possible D gene (7 bases). V was clipped by 2 bases and J by 5 bases, with 16 bases between them. CDR1 MNHEY and CDR2 SMNVEV come from the germline V gene (reference sequence). This CDR3 contains 15 residues. The CDR3 spells CASSLLGRGADEQYF. Written as DNA, the CDR3 is TGTGCCAGCAGTTTACTCGGCAGGGGGGCCGACGAGCAGTACTTC.

This clonotype was counted at least ten times. The chain has TRBV2 and TRBJ2-7; TRBD1 matches 9 bases. The CDR3 covers 12 residues. Germline V gene sequence: CDR1 SNHLY, CDR2 FYNNEI. Trimming removed 7 bases from V and 3 bases from J; junction bases left unmatched: 1. Here the CDR3 reads CASKDRGYEQYF. CDR3 nucleotides: TGTGCCAGCAAGGACAGGGGCTACGAGCAGTACTTC.

This clonotype was seen a handful of times. The chain combines TRBV20-1 with TRBJ2-5; 9 bases line up with TRBD2. Unmatched junction bases numbered 6, after V lost 6 bases and J lost 1 base. This CDR3 region has 14 residues. The V gene's germline CDR1 is DFQATT and CDR2 SNEGSKA (reference sequence). CDR3: CSAPLTSGQETQYF. CDR3 nucleotides: TGCAGTGCCCCGTTGACTAGCGGCCAAGAGACCCAGTACTTC.